A selection of T cell receptor beta chains follows, all from one sample in a study of Ad26.COV2.S vaccination and SARS-CoV-2 variants. This table comes from immunoSEQ multiplex PCR, and its TCRdb copy is limited to in-frame clones, with some not included. The sample gives approximately 350,000 clones, around 87% of which show up once; more than 3% is in the top ten. Material: peripheral blood, obtained in a trial of Ad26.COV2.S vaccine versus placebo. These receptors were taken from a person between 18 and 65 years old who received the Ad26.COV2.S COVID-19 vaccine or a placebo. CDR3s include the opening cysteine and the closing phenylalanine or tryptophan. Fields, in order: clone size, J gene, V gene, CDR3 protein. The size field is filled for only some rows; it gives once, few, many or a size class.

size: -; J: TRBJ1-5; V: TRBV6-5; CDR3: CASNPPGFGNQPQHF
size: -; J: TRBJ1-4; V: TRBV11-2; CDR3: CASSSLHPPKGLHEKLFF
size: -; J: TRBJ2-7; V: TRBV30; CDR3: CAWIRGGNSYEQYF
size: -; J: TRBJ2-1; V: TRBV4-1; CDR3: CASSQDRTNEQFF
size: -; J: TRBJ2-1; V: TRBV18; CDR3: CASSLRLAGEINEQFF
size: -; J: TRBJ2-2; V: TRBV6-5; CDR3: CASSYTQRGGPGELFF
size: -; J: TRBJ1-1; V: TRBV7-2; CDR3: CASSATGTRYTEAFF
size: -; J: TRBJ2-7; V: TRBV19; CDR3: CASSYPDSYEQYF
size: -; J: TRBJ2-5; V: TRBV3-1/TRBV3-2; CDR3: CASSSGPYPSQETQYF
size: -; J: TRBJ1-5; V: TRBV4-2; CDR3: CASSQYRESNQPQHF
size: -; J: TRBJ1-5; V: TRBV30; CDR3: CAWSVGQARQPQHF
size: -; J: TRBJ1-4; V: TRBV3-1/TRBV3-2; CDR3: CASSVRGSQEKLFF
size: -; J: TRBJ1-1; V: TRBV7-2; CDR3: CASSLRVLFYPEAFF
size: once; J: TRBJ1-2; V: TRBV10-3; CDR3: CAIFDRGPLYGYTF
size: -; J: TRBJ1-1; V: TRBV5-1; CDR3: CASSPDGRNTEAFF
size: -; J: TRBJ2-2; V: TRBV4-3; CDR3: CASSRDFWTGELFF
size: -; J: TRBJ2-2; V: TRBV3-1/TRBV3-2; CDR3: CASSQEQVTNTGELFF
size: -; J: TRBJ2-2; V: TRBV10-3; CDR3: CAISGNSAGELFF
size: -; J: TRBJ2-5; V: TRBV30; CDR3: CAWSRAAGQETQYF
size: once; J: TRBJ1-5; V: TRBV6-5; CDR3: CASSYQGGSNQPQHF
size: few; J: TRBJ2-1; V: TRBV19; CDR3: CASSIERAAYNEQFF
size: -; J: TRBJ2-1; V: TRBV7-9; CDR3: CASSPLSGSYNEQFF
size: -; J: TRBJ2-7; V: TRBV19; CDR3: CASRKGQGSTYEQYF
size: -; J: TRBJ2-7; V: TRBV4-1; CDR3: CASSQGQYASYEQYF
size: -; J: TRBJ2-7; V: TRBV4-3; CDR3: CASSQDRAGSTYEQYF
size: -; J: TRBJ2-3; V: TRBV11-2; CDR3: CASSLPTSGDTDTQYF
size: -; J: TRBJ1-1; V: TRBV11-2; CDR3: CASSLVMNTEAFF
size: -; J: TRBJ2-5; V: TRBV7-2; CDR3: CASSLAQTQLYF
size: -; J: TRBJ1-1; V: TRBV6-5; CDR3: CASKGQDRTEAFF
size: -; J: TRBJ2-7; V: TRBV7-2; CDR3: CASSHERYGEQYF
size: -; J: TRBJ1-5; V: TRBV9; CDR3: CASSAEGRQQPQHF
size: -; J: TRBJ1-6; V: TRBV6-1; CDR3: CASSELLGVNSPLHF
size: -; J: TRBJ2-3; V: TRBV11-1; CDR3: CASSPGPANADTQYF
size: -; J: TRBJ1-3; V: TRBV3-1/TRBV3-2; CDR3: CASSQPRTSGNTIYF
size: few; J: TRBJ2-7; V: TRBV4-1; CDR3: CASSQKAGTSGGSYEQYF
size: -; J: TRBJ2-5; V: TRBV19; CDR3: CASSMTGGVETQYF
size: -; J: TRBJ1-6; V: TRBV7-6; CDR3: CASSRGQGRDSPLHF
size: -; J: TRBJ2-7; V: TRBV11-2; CDR3: CASSLTDSGYEQYF
size: -; J: TRBJ2-2; V: TRBV2; CDR3: CASSEERGNTGELFF
size: -; J: TRBJ2-2; V: TRBV29-1; CDR3: CSRGRANTGELFF